This T cell receptor (beta chain) appears in the sequencing data of a study of beta chain features in type 1 diabetes. The CDR3 runs 11 residues. Germline CDR1 is DFQATT and CDR2 is SNEGSKA (reference sequence). Reverse transcribing all isolated RNA meant expressed TCRB transcripts were sequenced. TCRdb keeps only in-frame clones here, not all; method: immunoSEQ multiplex PCR. The table has about 140,000 clones, about 9.4% seen once. This clone has only a few counts. The chain recombines TRBV20-1 with TRBJ2-5; 7 positions match TRBD1. With the DNA end fitting TRBJ2-7 better, the J assignment may be wrong. The sequence derives from a man aged 18 to 29 in good health. The sample comprised naive CD4+ T cells from blood. The CDR3 protein is CSAGQEYEQYF. In DNA form, the CDR3 reads TGCAGTGCAGGACAGGAATACGAGCAGTACTTC.